These 28 T cell receptor beta chains were sequenced from one sample in a study of T cells after posttransplantation cyclophosphamide. Sequenced by immunoSEQ multiplex PCR; TCRdb stores in-frame clones only, minus some. The sample gives 3,500 to 4,500 clones, none seen only once, and the top ten clones hold approximately 13%. A marrow graft followed busulfan-fludarabine conditioning, with cyclophosphamide on days +3 and +4. The sample here was PBMCs, taken after allogeneic stem cell transplant with posttransplant cyclophosphamide. The source is a female patient between 18 and 30 years old who received an allogeneic stem cell transplant from an unrelated donor, was CMV-positive, and had acute GVHD only. Some T cells may have come from the graft donor.

In this sample, this clone turned up many times. The same CDR3 can be traced to other DNA sequences in this sample. CDR3 sequence: CASSLGGNSYEQYF. The CDR3 nucleotides are TGTGCCAGCAGCTTAGGCGGGAACTCCTACGAGCAGTACTTC. The gene calls are TRBV11-2 and TRBJ2-7; possibly TRBD2 for D (6 bases). Trimming shortened V by 1 base and J by 0 bases, and 7 bases separated the two germline ends. The CDR3 extends over 14 amino acids. Germline assignment: CDR1 SGHAT and CDR2 FQNNGV.

Many counts were recorded for this clone. This chain uses TRBV30 with TRBJ1-2, with TRBD1 as a possible D gene (6 bases). Germline CDR1 and CDR2: GTSNPN and SVGIG (reference sequence). V lost 5 bases and J lost 9, with 19 bases in between. The CDR3 covers 13 residues. CDR3 residues: CAWVGWTAGSYTF. CDR3 coding DNA: TGTGCCTGGGTGGGGTGGACAGCCGGGAGCTACACCTTC.

This clone is categorized as medium-sized. The chain is built from TRBV2 and TRBJ2-7; the match to TRBD2 covers 10 bases. The CDR3 has 16 amino acids. CDR1 is SNHLY and CDR2 is FYNNEI in the germline V gene. The V and J ends lost 6 bases and 2 bases, in that order; junction bases with no gene match: 10. The CDR3, as DNA: TGTGCCAGCAGGCTACCTAGCGGGAGTAGAACCTACGAGCAGTACTTC. Its translation is CASRLPSGSRTYEQYF.

Ten or more counts support this clone. The J gene is TRBJ1-5, the V gene TRBV6-5; tentatively, D is TRBD1 (6 bases). Germline assignment: CDR1 MNHEY and CDR2 SVGAGI. The V end lost 2 bases, the J end lost 7 bases, and 9 bases lay between the germline ends. The CDR3 is 13 residues long. In DNA, the CDR3 is TGTGCCAGCAGTTACGGGGGCTCGCAGCCCCAGCATTTT. The encoded protein is CASSYGGSQPQHF.

In its sample, this clone was seen many times. The CDR3 loop is CSVATSGSEAEQFF. The CDR3 region has the DNA TGCAGCGTTGCGACTAGCGGATCGGAGGCTGAGCAGTTCTTC. The chain employs TRBV29-1 and TRBJ2-1; 9 positions match TRBD2. CDR1 SQVTM and CDR2 ANQGSEA come from the germline V gene. The V gene end was trimmed by 4 bases and the J gene end by 9 bases; junction bases not matched to a gene: 10. This CDR3 comprises 14 residues.

This clone was detected ten times or more. The chain has TRBV7-9 and TRBJ2-1; TRBD1 matches at 11 bases. After removal of 7 bases from V and 12 bases from J, the junction contained 11 bases not matched to a gene. The CDR3 spans 14 residues. Per germline, CDR1 SEHNR and CDR2 FQNEAQ (reference sequence). CDR3 residues: CASKGQGGDKRQFF. CDR3 DNA: TGTGCCAGCAAGGGACAGGGGGGGGATAAAAGGCAGTTCTTC.

This clone was picked up a small number of times. This chain links TRBV23-1 with TRBJ2-5, with 8 bases aligning to TRBD1. TRBV23-1 is an open reading frame whose function is uncertain. V lost 6 bases and J lost 1; bases outside the gene matches: 7. CDR3 length: 15 residues. The CDR3: CASRLTGESQETQYF. In nucleotides, the CDR3 is TGCGCCAGCAGATTGACAGGGGAGAGCCAAGAGACCCAGTACTTC.

This clone is medium-sized (0.01 to 0.1%). The chain joins TRBV6-1 to TRBJ1-5; D gene unclear. V was shortened by 6 bases and J by 0 bases, with 6 bases between the two germline ends. The germline V gene has CDR1 MNHNS and CDR2 SASEGT. The CDR3 sequence is 13 residues long. The CDR3 region is CASRGVSNQPQHF. In nucleotides, the CDR3 is TGTGCCAGCAGGGGAGTTAGCAATCAGCCCCAGCATTTT.

This clone was detected ten times or more. This rearrangement joins TRBV7-8 to TRBJ2-6; TRBD2 agrees at 7 bases. From germline, CDR1 is SGHVS and CDR2 FQNEAQ. Unmatched junction bases numbered 6, after V lost 4 bases and J lost 0 bases. The CDR3 is 17 amino acids. CDR3 residues: CASSSLAVSSGANVLTF. CDR3 nucleotides: TGTGCCAGCAGCTCTCTAGCGGTGTCCTCTGGGGCCAACGTCCTGACTTTC.

This clone has ten or more counts. The rearrangement uses TRBV15 and TRBJ2-7, with D possibly matching TRBD2 (6 bases). The germline gives CDR1 LNHNV, CDR2 YYDKDF (reference sequence). The CDR3 runs to 13 residues. With 3 bases removed from V and 6 bases from J, the gap between germline ends came to 12 bases. The CDR3, as DNA: TGTGCCACCAGCAGGGAGGGAGTCGGCGAGCAGTACTTC. Its protein is CATSREGVGEQYF.

This clone was counted ten times or more. The genes are TRBV9 and TRBJ2-2; TRBD2 aligns across 9 bases. The ends lost 0 bases at V and 5 bases at J; junction bases unmatched: 11. Germline V gene data show CDR1 as SGDLS and CDR2 as YYNGEE. This CDR3 contains 18 residues. The chain's CDR3 is CASSVEGGRAGFTGELFF. CDR3 DNA sequence: TGTGCCAGCAGCGTAGAAGGCGGGAGGGCCGGATTTACCGGGGAGCTGTTTTTT.

This clone was detected many times. The junction differs from germline at one of its ends, possibly a read error. This chain links TRBV18 with TRBJ1-4; possibly TRBD1 for D (5 bases). Germline V gene data show CDR1 as KGHSH and CDR2 as LQKENI. The CDR3 loop spans 15 amino acids. CDR3 region: CTSSPQGATNEKLFF. As DNA, the CDR3 is TGTACCAGCTCACCACAAGGGGCAACTAATGAAAAACTGTTTTTT.

This clone was recorded many times. The V gene is TRBV7-2, the J gene TRBJ1-4; D may be TRBD1 (6 bases). Trimming stripped 5 bases from V and 7 bases from J, with 20 bases between. The germline gives CDR1 SGHTA, CDR2 FQGNSA. This CDR3 comprises 16 residues. The CDR3 DNA reads as TGTGCCAGCAGCGGCCGCGGGGGCCCAGTGGGTGAAAAACTGTTTTTT. Translation gives CASSGRGGPVGEKLFF.

This clone was counted many times. V and J are TRBV30 and TRBJ1-4, with D perhaps TRBD1 (5 bases). The CDR3 sequence is 14 residues long. With 3 bases removed from V and 0 bases from J, the gap between germline ends came to 8 bases. CDR1 and CDR2 from the germline V gene are GTSNPN and SVGIG (reference sequence). CDR3 protein: CAWRGLPTNEKLFF. The CDR3 bases are TGTGCCTGGAGGGGACTACCAACTAATGAAAAACTGTTTTTT. Drawing the rest from reference TRBV30 and TRBJ1-4, the complete variable domain is SQTIHQWPATLVQPVGSPLSLECTVEGTSNPNLYWYRQAAGRGLQLLFYSVGIGQISSEVPQNLSASRPQDRQFILSSKKLLLSDSGFYLCAWRGLPTNEKLFFGSGTQLSVL.

This clone occurred many times. The chain has TRBV5-1 and TRBJ2-1; D possibly corresponds to TRBD1 (5 bases). The CDR3 has 14 amino acids. Trimming stripped 2 bases from V and 3 bases from J, with 9 bases between. Looked up from germline, CDR1 is SGHRS and CDR2 is YFSETQ. The CDR3 protein is CASSFRADYNEQFF. The CDR3 coding sequence is TGCGCCAGCAGCTTCAGGGCTGACTACAATGAGCAGTTCTTC.

This clone occurred many times. This sequence joins TRBV11-2 and TRBJ2-2; a weak D match, TRBD1 (6 bases). There are 14 residues in the CDR3. With 4 bases removed from V and 4 bases from J, the gap between germline ends came to 10 bases. Germline CDR1 is SGHAT and CDR2 is FQNNGV. CDR3 coding DNA: TGTGCCAGCAGCTACAGGGTTGGCACCGGGGAGCTGTTTTTT. Protein sequence: CASSYRVGTGELFF.

This clone was recorded many times. This rearrangement joins TRBV2 to TRBJ1-5; TRBD1 agrees at 7 bases. Germline V gene lookup returns CDR1 SNHLY and CDR2 FYNNEI. V was clipped by 6 bases and J by 0 bases; unmatched bases: 11. The CDR3 sequence is 17 residues long. The CDR3: CASRIPGTELSNQPQHF. For the CDR3, the DNA is TGTGCCAGCAGGATACCAGGGACAGAGCTTAGCAATCAGCCCCAGCATTTT.

This clone was counted at least ten times. V usage is TRBV5-1 and J usage is TRBJ1-2; TRBD1 is a possible D gene (6 bases). This CDR3 is built from 13 residues. Germline loops: CDR1 SGHRS, CDR2 YFSETQ. V gave up 1 base and J gave up 4 bases, with 8 bases separating them. This CDR3 is CASSLSGAYGYTF. CDR3 sequence (DNA): TGCGCCAGCAGCTTGTCAGGGGCCTATGGCTACACCTTC.

This clone has a count of ten or more. The chain links TRBV5-1 to TRBJ2-3, with D possibly being TRBD2 (5 bases). Germline V CDR1 and CDR2: SGHRS, YFSETQ. The CDR3 covers 14 residues. The V end was cut by 2 bases, the J end by 6 bases, with 13 bases between. This CDR3 is CASSLQRRGDTQYF. CDR3 bases: TGCGCCAGCAGCTTACAACGGAGAGGGGATACGCAGTATTTT.

Ten or more counts support this clone. At one end the junction does not follow the germline gene, possibly because of a read error. The chain joins TRBV7-6 to TRBJ2-1; 9 bases agree with TRBD2. The length of the CDR3 is 15 residues. Germline V CDR1 and CDR2: SGHVS, FNYEAQ. The CDR3 protein is CASSLAGTSNFERVF. In nucleotides, the CDR3 is TGTGCCAGCAGCTTAGCGGGGACTAGCAACTTCGAGCGGGTCTTC.

This clone was picked up many times. The gene calls are TRBV12-2 and TRBJ2-5; the table names TRBD2, a call not compared with the DNA. TRBV12-2 is deemed a pseudogene. CDR3 length: 17 residues. DNA for the CDR3: TGTGCAAGTCGCCTCATGCAGGGCGGGAGGGCGAGGTTGACCCAGTACTTC. Protein: CASRLMQGGRARLTQYF.

There are a few counts of this clone. The chain joins TRBV28 to TRBJ1-6; no clear D. Germline lookup yields CDR1 MDHEN and CDR2 SYDVKM. The CDR3 consists of 12 residues. The V and J ends lost 3 bases and 7 bases respectively, with 4 bases between them. The CDR3: CASSFRNSPLHF. The CDR3 DNA follows: TGTGCCAGCAGTTTCAGGAATTCACCCCTCCACTTT. The full variable domain, rest sourced from reference TRBV28 and TRBJ1-6, is DVKVTQSSRYLVKRTGEKVFLECVQDMDHENMFWYRQDPGLGLRLIYFSYDVKMKEKGDIPEGYSVSREKKERFSLILESASTNQTSMYLCASSFRNSPLHFGNGTRLTVT.

This clone was counted at least ten times. This sequence joins TRBV10-3 and TRBJ1-1; TRBD1 is a possible D gene (6 bases). CDR1 and CDR2 from the germline V gene are ENHRY and SYGVKD. Trimming left V 2 bases short and J 4 bases short, with 8 bases between. This CDR3 comprises 13 residues. CDR3 bases: TGTGCCATCAGTGAGAAACAGGGCACTGAAGCTTTCTTT. Protein sequence: CAISEKQGTEAFF.

This clone occurred many times. The chain couples TRBV5-4 to TRBJ2-3, with D tentatively TRBD1 (6 bases). The CDR3 is 16 amino acids. V was cut by 5 bases and J by 4 bases, with 20 bases left in between. Germline CDR1 SGHNT, CDR2 YYREEE (reference sequence). Here the CDR3 reads CASRKELSTGPDTQYF. For the CDR3, the DNA is TGTGCCAGCAGGAAAGAACTTTCAACAGGGCCAGATACGCAGTATTTT.

This clone has ten or more counts. The V gene is TRBV14, the J gene TRBJ2-7; TRBD2 matches at 7 bases. CDR1 and CDR2 from the germline V gene are SGHDN and FVKESK. V was pared by 1 base and J by 9 bases, with 6 bases of the junction left unmatched. The CDR3 has 13 residues. In DNA form, the CDR3 reads TGTGCCAGCAGCCAAGGACACCAGCGGGGGCAGTACTTC. Protein sequence: CASSQGHQRGQYF.

This clone was detected ten times or more. The chain recombines TRBV5-1 with TRBJ2-1; the D gene is possibly TRBD2 (5 bases). This CDR3 comprises 16 residues. V was shortened by 2 bases and J by 8 bases, with 20 bases between the two germline ends. CDR1 and CDR2 from the germline V gene are SGHRS and YFSETQ. The CDR3 here is CASSFEGPDGLYEQFF. The CDR3 DNA is TGCGCCAGCAGCTTCGAGGGCCCCGACGGGTTGTATGAGCAGTTCTTC.

In this sample, this clone is medium-sized. The genes are TRBV27 and TRBJ1-1; D unclear. Trimming left V 2 bases short and J 4 bases short, with 14 bases between. Germline V gene data show CDR1 as MNHEY and CDR2 as SMNVEV (reference sequence). The CDR3 contains 15 residues. The CDR3 sequence: CASSLRPFGGTEAFF. As DNA, the CDR3 is TGTGCCAGCAGTTTACGGCCCTTTGGCGGCACTGAAGCTTTCTTT.

By proportion, this clone is medium-sized. Additional DNA sequences in this sample encode the identical CDR3. This chain joins TRBV6-5 and TRBJ2-7; TRBD2 is a possible D gene (6 bases). The CDR3 spans 14 residues. Trimming removed 3 bases at V and 4 bases at J, with 13 bases between. Per the germline V gene, CDR1 is MNHEY and CDR2 is SVGAGI. The CDR3 DNA sequence: TGTGCCAGCAGTTATGGTGCCGGGGGTTACGAGCAGTACTTC. Translated: CASSYGAGGYEQYF.